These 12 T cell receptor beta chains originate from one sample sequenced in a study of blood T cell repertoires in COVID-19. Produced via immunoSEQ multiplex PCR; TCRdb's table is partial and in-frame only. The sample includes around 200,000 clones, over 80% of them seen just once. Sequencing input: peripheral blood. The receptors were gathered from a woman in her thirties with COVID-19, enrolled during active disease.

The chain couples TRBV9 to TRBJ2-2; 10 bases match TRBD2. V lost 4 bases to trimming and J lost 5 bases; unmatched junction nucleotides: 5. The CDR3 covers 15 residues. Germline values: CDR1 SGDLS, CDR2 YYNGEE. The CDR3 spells CASSPSGSRTGELFF. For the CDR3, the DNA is TGTGCCAGCAGCCCTAGCGGGAGTAGGACCGGGGAGCTGTTTTTT.

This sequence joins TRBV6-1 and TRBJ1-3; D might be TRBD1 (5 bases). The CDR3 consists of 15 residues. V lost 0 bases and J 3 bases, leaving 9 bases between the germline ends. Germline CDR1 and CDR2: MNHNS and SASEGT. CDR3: CASSEARGGGNTIYF. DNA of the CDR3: TGTGCCAGCAGTGAAGCACGGGGGGGTGGAAACACCATATATTTT.

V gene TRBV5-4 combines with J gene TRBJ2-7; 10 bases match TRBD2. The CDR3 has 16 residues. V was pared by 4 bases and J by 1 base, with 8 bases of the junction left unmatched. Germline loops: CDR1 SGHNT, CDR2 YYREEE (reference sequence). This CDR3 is CASSNPLAGASYEQYF. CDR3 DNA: TGTGCCAGCAGCAACCCCCTAGCGGGAGCTTCCTACGAGCAGTACTTC.

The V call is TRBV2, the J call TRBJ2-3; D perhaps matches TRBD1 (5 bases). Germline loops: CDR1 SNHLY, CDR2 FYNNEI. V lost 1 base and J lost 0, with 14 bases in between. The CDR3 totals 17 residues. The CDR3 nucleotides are TGTGCCAGCAGTGAAGGCAGACAGTGGGGTAGCACAGATACGCAGTATTTT. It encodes CASSEGRQWGSTDTQYF.

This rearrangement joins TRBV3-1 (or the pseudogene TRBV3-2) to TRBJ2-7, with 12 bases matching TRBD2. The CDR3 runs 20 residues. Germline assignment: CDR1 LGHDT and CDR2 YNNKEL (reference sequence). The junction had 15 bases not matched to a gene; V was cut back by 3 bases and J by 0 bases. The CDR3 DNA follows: TGTGCCAGCAGCCAGGAACGAATGGGACTAGCGGGCTCCCTCTCCTACGAGCAGTACTTC. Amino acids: CASSQERMGLAGSLSYEQYF.

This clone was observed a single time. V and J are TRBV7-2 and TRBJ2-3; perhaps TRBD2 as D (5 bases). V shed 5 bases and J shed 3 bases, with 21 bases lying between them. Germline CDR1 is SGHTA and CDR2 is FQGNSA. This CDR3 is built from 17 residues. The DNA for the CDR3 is TGTGCCAGCAGCCTACGGGCGGTCGTAGGGAGAACAGATACGCAGTATTTT. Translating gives CASSLRAVVGRTDTQYF.

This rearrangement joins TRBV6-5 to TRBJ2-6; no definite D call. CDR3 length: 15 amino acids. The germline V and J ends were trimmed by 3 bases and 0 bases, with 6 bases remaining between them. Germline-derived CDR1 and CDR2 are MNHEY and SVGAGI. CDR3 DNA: TGTGCCAGCAGTTATGCCGGCTCTGGGGCCAACGTCCTGACTTTC. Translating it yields CASSYAGSGANVLTF.

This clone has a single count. CDR3 sequence: CASSHASEYNEQFF. DNA for the CDR3: TGTGCCAGCAGCCACGCTAGCGAATACAATGAGCAGTTCTTC. The chain employs TRBV14 and TRBJ2-1, with D possibly TRBD2 on 6 matching bases. The CDR3 length is 14 residues. Trimming removed 3 bases from V and 4 bases from J, with 10 bases in between. Germline V gene sequence: CDR1 SGHDN, CDR2 FVKESK.

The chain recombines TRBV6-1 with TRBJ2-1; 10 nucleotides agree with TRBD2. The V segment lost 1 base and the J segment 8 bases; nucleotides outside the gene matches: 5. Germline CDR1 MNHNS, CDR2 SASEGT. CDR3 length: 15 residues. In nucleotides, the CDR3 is TGTGCCAGCAGTGAAGGCGGGCTAGCGGGAGATGAGCAGTTCTTC. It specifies CASSEGGLAGDEQFF.

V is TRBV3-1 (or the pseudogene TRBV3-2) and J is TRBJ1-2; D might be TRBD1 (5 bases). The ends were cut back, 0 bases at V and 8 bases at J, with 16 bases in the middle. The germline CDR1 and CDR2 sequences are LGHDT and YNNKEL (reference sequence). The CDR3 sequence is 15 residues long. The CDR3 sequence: CASSQDLQGIFGYTF. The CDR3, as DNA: TGTGCCAGCAGCCAAGATCTCCAGGGTATCTTCGGCTACACCTTC.

CDR3 DNA sequence: TGTGCCAGCAGCTCCGAGCGGGGGGGGAGTCAGTACTTC. It translates to CASSSERGGSQYF. V usage is TRBV7-2 and J usage is TRBJ2-5, with 10 positions matching TRBD2. Losses at the gene ends were 4 bases for V and 11 bases for J; bases not matched to a gene: 7. Per germline, CDR1 SGHTA and CDR2 FQGNSA. The CDR3 is 13 amino acids.

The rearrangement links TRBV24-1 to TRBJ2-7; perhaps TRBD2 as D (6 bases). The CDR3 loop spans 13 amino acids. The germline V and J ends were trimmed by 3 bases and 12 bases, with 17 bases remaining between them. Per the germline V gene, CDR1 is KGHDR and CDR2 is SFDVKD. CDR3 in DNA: TGTGCCACCAGTGATCTCGTTGAAGGGAGGCTGTACTTC. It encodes CATSDLVEGRLYF.